These 9 T cell receptor beta chains came from one sample sequenced in a study of shared clonotypes between healthy human individuals. Assay: immunoSEQ multiplex PCR; the TCRdb copy retains only in-frame clones and omits some. The table shows about 2.1 million clones, with about 94% occurring only once. Naive-designated CD8 cells lacked CD45RO, were positively enriched for CCR7, and omitted terminally differentiated effector memory CD45RA+ cells. The sequenced sample consisted of naive CD8+ T cells from PBMCs. These receptors all stem from a man between 18 and 35 years old in good health. Some clones in this sample may be carry-over from other donors' samples.

The rearrangement links TRBV11-2 to TRBJ1-2; D is ambiguous. Trimming took off 5 bases at V and 8 bases at J, with 9 bases between the two ends. Germline V gives CDR1 SGHAT, CDR2 FQNNGV. The CDR3 spans 11 residues. Written as DNA, the CDR3 is TGTGCCAGCAGCCTCGGAGAGGGCTACACCTTC. Translation gives CASSLGEGYTF. Full variable domain (missing parts from reference TRBV11-2 and TRBJ1-2): EAGVAQSPRYKIIEKRQSVAFWCNPISGHATLYWYQQILGQGPKLLIQFQNNGVVDDSQLPKDRFSAERLKGVDSTLKIQPAKLEDSAVYLCASSLGEGYTFGSGTRLTVV.

The chain is built from TRBV2 and TRBJ2-7; D is undetermined. Trimming pared 1 base from V and 2 bases from J, leaving 6 bases between. The CDR3 is 13 residues long. CDR1 and CDR2 from the germline V gene are SNHLY and FYNNEI. The CDR3 region is CASSEGDPYEQYF. CDR3 coding DNA: TGTGCCAGCAGTGAAGGTGACCCCTACGAGCAGTACTTC.

A remark on this clone: This CDR3 is also generated by other DNA sequences in the sample. The chain uses TRBV11-2 and TRBJ2-7; D is unresolved. Germline assignment: CDR1 SGHAT and CDR2 FQNNGV. V was pared by 1 base and J by 1 base, with 8 bases between. The CDR3 is 14 residues long. CDR3 sequence: CASSLGVGSYEQYF. DNA of the CDR3: TGTGCCAGCAGCTTAGGAGTCGGGTCCTACGAGCAGTACTTC.

The V call is TRBV7-9, the J call TRBJ2-7; 10 bases line up with TRBD2. Germline CDR1 SEHNR, CDR2 FQNEAQ (reference sequence). The CDR3 is 17 amino acids. The junction had 10 bases not matched to a gene; V was cut back by 0 bases and J by 5 bases. This chain's CDR3 is CASSLAASGRFIDEQYF. The DNA of the CDR3 is TGTGCCAGCAGCTTAGCGGCTAGCGGGAGATTTATCGACGAGCAGTACTTC.

In its sample, this clone was seen a few times. For the CDR3, the DNA is TGTGCCAGCTCACCGGACAGGGCGAACACTGAAGCTTTCTTT. Its protein product is CASSPDRANTEAFF. This rearrangement joins TRBV18 to TRBJ1-1, with TRBD1 identical over 8 bases. V shed 3 bases, J shed 1 base, and the junction held 1 base outside the gene matches. The CDR3 contains 14 residues. Per the germline V gene, CDR1 is KGHSH and CDR2 is LQKENI.

The CDR3 reads CASRSGTVYNEQFF. In DNA form, the CDR3 reads TGTGCCAGCAGATCCGGGACTGTATACAATGAGCAGTTCTTC. V gene TRBV7-9 combines with J gene TRBJ2-1; tentatively, D is TRBD2 (6 bases). The germline gives CDR1 SEHNR, CDR2 FQNEAQ (reference sequence). Trimming left V 6 bases short and J 4 bases short, with 13 bases between. This CDR3 region has 14 residues.

The chain is built from TRBV7-6 and TRBJ2-3, with 8 bases aligning to TRBD2. The CDR3 consists of 17 residues. CDR1 and CDR2 (germline): SGHVS, FNYEAQ. Trimming took 6 bases from V and 3 from J; bases not matched to a gene: 14. The CDR3 nucleotides are TGTGCCAGCAGGCCCGTCAGCGGGAGTAGGGGAACAGATACGCAGTATTTT. It codes for CASRPVSGSRGTDTQYF. The whole variable domain, remainder taken from reference TRBV7-6 and TRBJ2-3, is GAGVSQSPRYKVTKRGQDVALRCDPISGHVSLYWYRQALGQGPEFLTYFNYEAQQDKSGLPNDRFSAERPEGSISTLTIQRTEQRDSAMYRCASRPVSGSRGTDTQYFGPGTRLTVL.

This clone has only one observation. This chain uses TRBV7-9 with TRBJ2-7; D may correspond to TRBD1 or TRBD2 (6 bases each). CDR1 and CDR2 from the germline V gene are SEHNR and FQNEAQ (reference sequence). The V and J ends lost 1 base and 3 bases respectively, with 16 bases between them. The CDR3 totals 16 residues. The DNA for the CDR3 is TGTGCCAGCAGCTTAGAGTGGAAGGGGGGACTCTACGAGCAGTACTTC. Protein: CASSLEWKGGLYEQYF. The full variable domain, in which reference TRBV7-9 and TRBJ2-7 provide the parts outside the CDR3, is DTGVSQNPRHKITKRGQNVTFRCDPISEHNRLYWYRQTLGQGPEFLTYFQNEAQLEKSRLLSDRFSAERPKGSFSTLEIQRTEQGDSAMYLCASSLEWKGGLYEQYFGPGTRLTVT.

This chain connects TRBV9 to TRBJ1-3; 8 bases map to TRBD1. The V segment lost 2 bases and the J segment 7 bases; nucleotides outside the gene matches: 8. The CDR3 sequence is 15 residues long. CDR1 and CDR2 (germline): SGDLS, YYNGEE. The CDR3 coding sequence is TGTGCCAGCAGCGTTGAGGCGGACAGGGTCAACACCATATATTTT. It is translated as CASSVEADRVNTIYF.